Listed below are T cell receptor beta chains from one sample, sequenced in a study of blood T cell repertoires in COVID-19. Clones were sequenced by immunoSEQ multiplex PCR, and TCRdb holds only the in-frame ones, with some missing. The table lists about 150,000 clones, roughly four fifths of them singletons. The source material was peripheral blood. Receptors were obtained from an elderly woman with acute or convalescent COVID-19. CDR3s include the opening cysteine and the closing phenylalanine or tryptophan. The order of the fields is CDR3 protein, V gene, J gene.

CDR3aa: CATGATSQKDYNEQFF
v_gene: TRBV10-3
j_gene: TRBJ2-1

CDR3aa: CARDGGARETQYF
v_gene: TRBV30
j_gene: TRBJ2-5

CDR3aa: CASSHRYGQPQHF
v_gene: TRBV14
j_gene: TRBJ1-5

CDR3aa: CASSHRDSGANVLTF
v_gene: TRBV11-1
j_gene: TRBJ2-6

CDR3aa: CASSFAGWGTGELFF
v_gene: TRBV5-1
j_gene: TRBJ2-2

CDR3aa: CASSKQETAEAFF
v_gene: TRBV11-2
j_gene: TRBJ1-1

CDR3aa: CASSLRVGGSDTQYF
v_gene: TRBV7-9
j_gene: TRBJ2-3

CDR3aa: CASRTPGQGSTEAFF
v_gene: TRBV6-5
j_gene: TRBJ1-1

CDR3aa: CASSQSREQYF
v_gene: TRBV3-1/TRBV3-2
j_gene: TRBJ2-7

CDR3aa: CASSEAYRITDTQYF
v_gene: TRBV6-1
j_gene: TRBJ2-3

CDR3aa: CASRGGGSGIQYF
v_gene: TRBV27
j_gene: TRBJ2-4

CDR3aa: CASRPASSTGELFF
v_gene: TRBV7-2
j_gene: TRBJ2-2

CDR3aa: CASTLKKTHRGSTDTQYF
v_gene: TRBV5-5
j_gene: TRBJ2-3

CDR3aa: CASSFGQGTNTIYF
v_gene: TRBV7-2
j_gene: TRBJ1-3

CDR3aa: CASRDTRLGYEQYF
v_gene: TRBV6-5
j_gene: TRBJ2-7

CDR3aa: CASIMDRGADTQYF
v_gene: TRBV2
j_gene: TRBJ2-3

CDR3aa: CASSYPDRNNSPLHF
v_gene: TRBV5-4
j_gene: TRBJ1-6

CDR3aa: CASSSWGGVDETQYF
v_gene: TRBV5-1
j_gene: TRBJ2-5

CDR3aa: CASSPSLVPVDYGYTF
v_gene: TRBV11-2
j_gene: TRBJ1-2

CDR3aa: CAWSGGRGGTDTQYF
v_gene: TRBV30
j_gene: TRBJ2-3

CDR3aa: CASTPDGLSNQPQHF
v_gene: TRBV2
j_gene: TRBJ1-5

CDR3aa: CASSQDDRAVPSGAQYF
v_gene: TRBV3-1/TRBV3-2
j_gene: TRBJ2-5

CDR3aa: CASSILGTEHYGYTF
v_gene: TRBV19
j_gene: TRBJ1-2

CDR3aa: CASSQSITGSEAFF
v_gene: TRBV4-3
j_gene: TRBJ1-1

CDR3aa: CASSGGASNEKLFF
v_gene: TRBV5-1
j_gene: TRBJ1-4

CDR3aa: CASSLQGAFGNSPLHF
v_gene: TRBV27
j_gene: TRBJ1-6

CDR3aa: CASSPPHGDNEQFF
v_gene: TRBV18
j_gene: TRBJ2-1

CDR3aa: CASSSSDRGYSYEQYF
v_gene: TRBV7-2
j_gene: TRBJ2-7

CDR3aa: CASSEVGTGDVGPQHF
v_gene: TRBV6-1
j_gene: TRBJ1-5

CDR3aa: CASRKTSGHNEQFF
v_gene: TRBV6-4
j_gene: TRBJ2-1

CDR3aa: CASSDPAADPSEETQYF
v_gene: TRBV9
j_gene: TRBJ2-5

CDR3aa: CASSFTGTANSGANVLTF
v_gene: TRBV7-8
j_gene: TRBJ2-6

CDR3aa: CASSLSLSFGGGLGNEQFF
v_gene: TRBV7-9
j_gene: TRBJ2-1

CDR3aa: CASSLGLWDYEDEQYF
v_gene: TRBV7-2
j_gene: TRBJ2-7

CDR3aa: CASSPPSANEKLFF
v_gene: TRBV18
j_gene: TRBJ1-4

CDR3aa: CASSYRSDRPDYEQYF
v_gene: TRBV6-5
j_gene: TRBJ2-7

CDR3aa: CASSRSQEGTEAFF
v_gene: TRBV18
j_gene: TRBJ1-1

CDR3aa: CSATGSRTNEKLFF
v_gene: TRBV29-1
j_gene: TRBJ1-4

CDR3aa: CASSLDGLGEQYF
v_gene: TRBV5-4
j_gene: TRBJ2-7

CDR3aa: CASSLSAGDTEAFF
v_gene: TRBV19
j_gene: TRBJ1-1

CDR3aa: CATEITGTVDETQYF
v_gene: TRBV19
j_gene: TRBJ2-5

CDR3aa: CASSLPTSGTGNIQYF
v_gene: TRBV5-1
j_gene: TRBJ2-4

CDR3aa: CASSEMRPYYGYTF
v_gene: TRBV2
j_gene: TRBJ1-2

CDR3aa: CVSALRPSGVSYEQYF
v_gene: TRBV2
j_gene: TRBJ2-7

CDR3aa: CAWSVGGKGSQPQHF
v_gene: TRBV30
j_gene: TRBJ1-5

CDR3aa: CASSTLHRRTGGTLHF
v_gene: TRBV19
j_gene: TRBJ1-6

CDR3aa: CASSGTGGVNEKLFF
v_gene: TRBV28
j_gene: TRBJ1-4

CDR3aa: CAWSVGPEGSEAFF
v_gene: TRBV30
j_gene: TRBJ1-1

CDR3aa: CASSQSLTGSYEQYF
v_gene: TRBV4-3
j_gene: TRBJ2-7

CDR3aa: CASGHTTYEQYF
v_gene: TRBV12-3/TRBV12-4
j_gene: TRBJ2-7

CDR3aa: CASSLQAGASNYGYTF
v_gene: TRBV11-2
j_gene: TRBJ1-2

CDR3aa: CASSGQTVHYGYTF
v_gene: TRBV18
j_gene: TRBJ1-2

CDR3aa: CASSSTHRGNEQFF
v_gene: TRBV7-3
j_gene: TRBJ2-1

CDR3aa: CASSSDDNSYEQYF
v_gene: TRBV5-1
j_gene: TRBJ2-7

CDR3aa: CASSYGGGHGYTF
v_gene: TRBV5-1
j_gene: TRBJ1-2

CDR3aa: CAWSRAAGGQTGELFF
v_gene: TRBV30
j_gene: TRBJ2-2

CDR3aa: CSVEGRDKGVMETQYF
v_gene: TRBV29-1
j_gene: TRBJ2-5

CDR3aa: CASSLGGYMGEQYF
v_gene: TRBV7-9
j_gene: TRBJ2-7